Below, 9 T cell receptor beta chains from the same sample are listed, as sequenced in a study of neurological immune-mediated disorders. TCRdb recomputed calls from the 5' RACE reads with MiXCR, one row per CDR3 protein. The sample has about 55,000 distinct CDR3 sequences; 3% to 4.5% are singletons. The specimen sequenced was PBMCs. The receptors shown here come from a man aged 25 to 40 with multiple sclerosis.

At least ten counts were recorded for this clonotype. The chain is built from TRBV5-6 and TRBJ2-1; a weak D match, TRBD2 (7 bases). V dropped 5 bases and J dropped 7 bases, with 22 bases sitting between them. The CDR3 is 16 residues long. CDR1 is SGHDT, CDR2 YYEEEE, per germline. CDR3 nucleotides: TGTGCCAGCAGATCGAGGGGGTGGCGGGAGACTAATGAGCAGTTCTTC. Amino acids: CASRSRGWRETNEQFF.

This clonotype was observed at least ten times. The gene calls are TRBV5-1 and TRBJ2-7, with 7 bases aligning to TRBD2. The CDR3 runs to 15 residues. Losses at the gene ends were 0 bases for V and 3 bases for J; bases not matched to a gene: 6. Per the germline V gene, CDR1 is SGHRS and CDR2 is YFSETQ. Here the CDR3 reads CASSLVSRDYYEQYF. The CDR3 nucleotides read TGCGCCAGCAGCTTGGTGTCCCGGGACTACTACGAGCAGTACTTC.

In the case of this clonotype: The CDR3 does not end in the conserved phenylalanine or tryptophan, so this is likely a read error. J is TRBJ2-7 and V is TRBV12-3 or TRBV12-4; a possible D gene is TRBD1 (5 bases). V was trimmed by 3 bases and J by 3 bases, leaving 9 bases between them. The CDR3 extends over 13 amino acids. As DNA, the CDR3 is TGTGCCAGCAGTTTCCAGGGCTACTACGAGCAGTACATC. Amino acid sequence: CASSFQGYYEQYI.

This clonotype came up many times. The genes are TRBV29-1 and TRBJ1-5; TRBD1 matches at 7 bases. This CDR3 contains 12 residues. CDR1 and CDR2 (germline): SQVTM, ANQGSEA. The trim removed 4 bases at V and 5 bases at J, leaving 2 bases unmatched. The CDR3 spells CSVGTGDQPQHF. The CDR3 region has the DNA TGCAGCGTTGGAACAGGGGATCAGCCCCAGCATTTT. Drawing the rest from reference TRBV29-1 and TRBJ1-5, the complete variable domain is SAVISQKPSRDICQRGTSLTIQCQVDSQVTMMFWYRQQPGQSLTLIATANQGSEATYESGFVIDKFPISRPNLTFSTLTVSNMSPEDSSIYLCSVGTGDQPQHFGDGTRLSIL.

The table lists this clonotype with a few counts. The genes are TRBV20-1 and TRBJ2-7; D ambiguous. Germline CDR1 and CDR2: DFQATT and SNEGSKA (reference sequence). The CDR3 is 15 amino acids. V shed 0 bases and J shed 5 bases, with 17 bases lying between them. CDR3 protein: CSARDASGPPHEQYF. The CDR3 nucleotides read TGCAGTGCTAGAGACGCGTCTGGGCCCCCTCACGAGCAGTACTTC.

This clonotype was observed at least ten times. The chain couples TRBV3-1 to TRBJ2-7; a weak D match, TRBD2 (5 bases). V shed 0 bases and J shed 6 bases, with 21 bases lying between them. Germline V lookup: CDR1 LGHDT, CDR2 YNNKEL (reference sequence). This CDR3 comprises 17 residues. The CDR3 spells CASSQDRYGLWSAEQYF. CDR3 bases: TGTGCCAGCAGCCAAGATCGGTACGGACTGTGGTCCGCCGAGCAGTACTTC.

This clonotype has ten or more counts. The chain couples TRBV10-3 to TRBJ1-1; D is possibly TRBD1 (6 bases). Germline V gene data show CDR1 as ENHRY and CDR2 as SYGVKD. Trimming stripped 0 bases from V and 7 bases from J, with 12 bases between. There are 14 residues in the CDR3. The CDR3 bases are TGTGCCATCAGTGAGTCGGGGGCAGGTAATGAAGCTTTCTTT. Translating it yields CAISESGAGNEAFF.

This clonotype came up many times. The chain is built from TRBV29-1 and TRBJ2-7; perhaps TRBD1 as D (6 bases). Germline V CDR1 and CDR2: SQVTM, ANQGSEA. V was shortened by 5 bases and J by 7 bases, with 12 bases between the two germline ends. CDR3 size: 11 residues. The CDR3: CSVHTGREQYF. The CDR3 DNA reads TGCAGCGTTCACACAGGGCGAGAGCAGTACTTC.

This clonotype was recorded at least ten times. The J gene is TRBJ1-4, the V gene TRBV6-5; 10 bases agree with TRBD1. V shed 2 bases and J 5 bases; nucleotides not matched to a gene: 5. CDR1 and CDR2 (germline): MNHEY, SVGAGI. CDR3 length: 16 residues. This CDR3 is CASSYPDRGRNEKLFF. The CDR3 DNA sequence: TGTGCCAGCAGTTACCCAGACAGGGGGCGAAATGAAAAACTGTTTTTT.